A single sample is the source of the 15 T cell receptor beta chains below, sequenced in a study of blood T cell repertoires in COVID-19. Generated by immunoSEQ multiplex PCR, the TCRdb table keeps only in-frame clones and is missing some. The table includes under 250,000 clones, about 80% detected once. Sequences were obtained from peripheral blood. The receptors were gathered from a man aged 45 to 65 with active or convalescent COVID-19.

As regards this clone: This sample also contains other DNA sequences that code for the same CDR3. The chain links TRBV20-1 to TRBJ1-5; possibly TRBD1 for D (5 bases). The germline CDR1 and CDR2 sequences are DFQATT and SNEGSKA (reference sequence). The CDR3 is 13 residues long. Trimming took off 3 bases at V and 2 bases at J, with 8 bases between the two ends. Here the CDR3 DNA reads TGCAGTGCTAGTCCCAGGGGCAATCAGCCCCAGCATTTT. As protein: CSASPRGNQPQHF.

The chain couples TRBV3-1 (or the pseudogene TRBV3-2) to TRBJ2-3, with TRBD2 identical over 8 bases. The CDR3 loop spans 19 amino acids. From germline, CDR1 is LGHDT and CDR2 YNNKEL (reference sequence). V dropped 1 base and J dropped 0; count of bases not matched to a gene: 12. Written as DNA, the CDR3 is TGTGCCAGCAGCCAAGGGCAACTAGCGGAATCCCCTAGCACAGATACGCAGTATTTT. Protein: CASSQGQLAESPSTDTQYF.

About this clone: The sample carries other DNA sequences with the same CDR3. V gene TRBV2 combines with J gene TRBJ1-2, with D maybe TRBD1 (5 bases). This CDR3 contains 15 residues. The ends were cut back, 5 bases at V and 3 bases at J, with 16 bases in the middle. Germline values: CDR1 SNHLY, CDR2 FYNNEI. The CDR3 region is CASSLRQPGDYGYTF. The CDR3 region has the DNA TGTGCCAGCAGTCTAAGACAGCCGGGGGACTATGGCTACACCTTC.

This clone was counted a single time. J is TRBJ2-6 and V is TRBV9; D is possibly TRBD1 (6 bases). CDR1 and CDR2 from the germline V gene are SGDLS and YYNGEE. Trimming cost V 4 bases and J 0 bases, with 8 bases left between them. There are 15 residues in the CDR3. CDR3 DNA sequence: TGTGCCAGCAGCCAGACAGGCTCTGGGGCCAACGTCCTGACTTTC. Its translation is CASSQTGSGANVLTF. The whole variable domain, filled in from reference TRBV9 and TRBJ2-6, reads DSGVTQTPKHLITATGQRVTLRCSPRSGDLSVYWYQQSLDQGLQFLIQYYNGEERAKGNILERFSAQQFPDLHSELNLSSLELGDSALYFCASSQTGSGANVLTFGAGSRLTVL.

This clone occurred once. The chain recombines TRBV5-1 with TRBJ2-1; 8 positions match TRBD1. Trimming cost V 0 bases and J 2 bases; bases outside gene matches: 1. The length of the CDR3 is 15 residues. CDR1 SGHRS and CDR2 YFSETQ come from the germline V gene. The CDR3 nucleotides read TGCGCCAGCAGCTTGGTACAGGGGGCCTACAATGAGCAGTTCTTC. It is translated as CASSLVQGAYNEQFF.

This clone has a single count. CDR3 sequence (DNA): TGTGCCACCAGTGATTTTACAGGGTACTATGGCTACACCTTC. It is translated as CATSDFTGYYGYTF. V gene TRBV24-1 combines with J gene TRBJ1-2; D possibly corresponds to TRBD1 (6 bases). Germline V gene data show CDR1 as KGHDR and CDR2 as SFDVKD. The CDR3 loop spans 14 amino acids. V lost 1 base and J 3 bases, leaving 8 bases between the germline ends.

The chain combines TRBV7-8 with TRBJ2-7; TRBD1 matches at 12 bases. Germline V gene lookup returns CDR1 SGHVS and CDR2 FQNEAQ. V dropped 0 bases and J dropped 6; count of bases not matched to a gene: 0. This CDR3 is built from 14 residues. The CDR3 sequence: CASSLAGQGAEQYF. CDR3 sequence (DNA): TGTGCCAGCAGCTTAGCGGGACAGGGGGCCGAGCAGTACTTC.

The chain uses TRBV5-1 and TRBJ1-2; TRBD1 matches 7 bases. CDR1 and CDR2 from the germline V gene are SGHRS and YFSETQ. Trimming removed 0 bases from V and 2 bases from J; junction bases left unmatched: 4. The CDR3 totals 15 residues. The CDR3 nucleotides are TGCGCCAGCAGCTTGGGGGGACAGTTGAACTATGGCTACACCTTC. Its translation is CASSLGGQLNYGYTF.

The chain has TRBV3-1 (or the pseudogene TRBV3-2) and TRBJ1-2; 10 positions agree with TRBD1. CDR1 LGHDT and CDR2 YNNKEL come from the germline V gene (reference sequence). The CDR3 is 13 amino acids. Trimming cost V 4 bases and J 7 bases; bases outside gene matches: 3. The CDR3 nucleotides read TGTGCCAGCAGCCCGGACAGGGGGGGTGGCTACACCTTC. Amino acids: CASSPDRGGGYTF.

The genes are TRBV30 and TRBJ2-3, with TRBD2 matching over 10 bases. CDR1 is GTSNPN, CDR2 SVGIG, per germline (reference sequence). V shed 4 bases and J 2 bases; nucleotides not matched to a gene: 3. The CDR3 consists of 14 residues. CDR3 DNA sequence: TGTGCCTGGAAAGCGGGGGGGCTCACAGATACGCAGTATTTT. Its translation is CAWKAGGLTDTQYF. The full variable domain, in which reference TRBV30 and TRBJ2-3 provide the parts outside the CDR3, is SQTIHQWPATLVQPVGSPLSLECTVEGTSNPNLYWYRQAAGRGLQLLFYSVGIGQISSEVPQNLSASRPQDRQFILSSKKLLLSDSGFYLCAWKAGGLTDTQYFGPGTRLTVL.

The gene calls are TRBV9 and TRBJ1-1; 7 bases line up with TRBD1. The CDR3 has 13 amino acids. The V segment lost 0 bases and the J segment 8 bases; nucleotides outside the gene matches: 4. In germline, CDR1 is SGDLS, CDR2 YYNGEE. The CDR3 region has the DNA TGTGCCAGCAGCGTAGTAGGAGGGGGCGAAGCTTTCTTT. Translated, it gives CASSVVGGGEAFF.

The CDR3 reads CASSLTPTGELFF. The CDR3 DNA is TGTGCCAGCAGTTTGACACCCACCGGGGAGCTGTTTTTT. This rearrangement joins TRBV27 to TRBJ2-2; D is unresolved. V shed 3 bases and J shed 4 bases, with 6 bases lying between them. Germline V gene sequence: CDR1 MNHEY, CDR2 SMNVEV (reference sequence). This CDR3 is built from 13 residues.

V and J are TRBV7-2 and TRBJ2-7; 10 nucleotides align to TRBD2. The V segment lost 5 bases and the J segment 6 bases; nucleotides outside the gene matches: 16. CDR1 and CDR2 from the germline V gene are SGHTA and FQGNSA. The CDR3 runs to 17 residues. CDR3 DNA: TGTGCCAGCAGCCCTAGGAGTTCTAGCGGGGGATTCGGCGAGCAGTACTTC. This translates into CASSPRSSSGGFGEQYF. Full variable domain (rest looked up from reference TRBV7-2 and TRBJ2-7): GAGVSQSPSNKVTEKGKDVELRCDPISGHTALYWYRQSLGQGLEFLIYFQGNSAPDKSGLPSDRFSAERTGGSVSTLTIQRTQQEDSAVYLCASSPRSSSGGFGEQYFGPGTRLTVT.

The CDR3 DNA sequence: TGTGTCACCGTAGGGGACGGACTACTTAACTATGGCTACACCTTC. This encodes CVTVGDGLLNYGYTF. The chain combines TRBV6-5 with TRBJ1-2; TRBD1 might be the D (5 bases). Germline CDR1 MNHEY, CDR2 SVGAGI. This CDR3 has 15 residues.

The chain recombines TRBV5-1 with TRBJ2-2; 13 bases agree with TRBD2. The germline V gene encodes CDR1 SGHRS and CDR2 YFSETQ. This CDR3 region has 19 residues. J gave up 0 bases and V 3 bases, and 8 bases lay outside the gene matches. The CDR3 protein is CASSSGLAGDVANTGELFF. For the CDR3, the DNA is TGCGCCAGCAGCTCCGGACTAGCGGGGGATGTAGCGAACACCGGGGAGCTGTTTTTT.